This T cell receptor beta chain was observed in a study of cytomegalovirus exposure and HLA in healthy donors. The protocol was immunoSEQ multiplex PCR, while the TCRdb copy is restricted to in-frame clones and leaves out a portion. The sample holds over 50,000 clones, over 90% seen once. For this clone: Antigen specificity is unknown.

Broader study findings: High sensitivity and specificity were reportedly achieved when the classifier diagnosed cytomegalovirus status. The CMV antigen specificity of a few CMV-associated chains was confirmed through in vitro analysis.

The germline CDR1 and CDR2 sequences are LNHDA and SQIVND (reference sequence). V dropped 2 bases and J dropped 0 bases, with 14 bases sitting between them. The CDR3 is 16 amino acids. While the first cohort had 650 to 850 subjects, the donors belonged to the separate validation cohort of about 130 subjects. This receptor was obtained from a man in his late teens or twenties in good health and CMV-seropositive. Sequenced: PBMCs. The chain combines TRBV19 with TRBJ2-7, with D possibly being TRBD2 (6 bases). CDR3 nucleotides: TGTGCCAGTAGTATACGGGTAGGGAGGCCCTCCTACGAGCAGTACTTC. It encodes CASSIRVGRPSYEQYF.